Given below is one T cell receptor (beta chain) in context. The assay was immunoSEQ multiplex PCR, and TCRdb's table has in-frame clones only and misses some. The sample records approximately 180,000 clones, under 95% being singletons. This record belongs to a study of control samples from healthy donors and cancer patients. Germline CDR1 is KGHSH and CDR2 is LQKENI. This CDR3 comprises 14 residues. V lost 7 bases and J 2 bases, leaving 14 bases between the germline ends. The TCR sequence derives from a woman aged 18-30 years in good health. This rearrangement joins TRBV18 to TRBJ1-1; D possibly corresponds to TRBD1 (5 bases). The sequencing input was blood. CDR3 loop: CASLKWDSNTEAFF. The CDR3 DNA reads TGTGCCAGCTTAAAATGGGACTCCAACACTGAAGCTTTCTTT.